Each of the 6 T cell receptor beta chains below was sequenced from the same sample in a study of CD8 T cells in Susac syndrome. Reverse transcription of roughly 0.45 to 1 ug RNA used random hexamers. Via MiXCR, TCRdb re-called the immunoSEQ multiplex PCR reads, giving one row per CDR3 protein. Of some 450,000 distinct CDR3 sequences in the sample, more than 80% are singletons; the top ten hold roughly 0.11%. Sequencing was carried out using CD8+ T cells from PBMCs. These receptors came from a human donor with multiple sclerosis.

This chain uses TRBV6-5 with TRBJ2-5; D might be TRBD1 (8 bases). CDR3 length: 15 amino acids. Trimming took 7 bases from V and 3 from J, leaving 18 bases between them. Germline CDR1 reads MNHEY; CDR2 reads SVGAGI. The DNA for the CDR3 is TGTGCCAGCACCCCCACAGGGGGGGATAAAGAGACCCAGTACTTC. It encodes CASTPTGGDKETQYF.

The chain links TRBV25-1 to TRBJ2-7; possibly TRBD1 for D (6 bases). CDR3 length: 14 residues. The germline V and J ends were trimmed by 4 bases and 5 bases, with 15 bases remaining between them. Germline V gene sequence: CDR1 MGHDK, CDR2 SYGVNS. The CDR3 sequence: CASSGQDRGNEQYF. CDR3 nucleotide sequence: TGTGCCAGCAGTGGTCAGGACAGAGGCAACGAGCAGTACTTC.

The chain is built from TRBV27 and TRBJ2-1, with 11 bases matching TRBD1. This CDR3 has 15 residues. The V and J ends lost 9 bases and 8 bases, in that order; junction bases with no gene match: 12. Germline V CDR1 and CDR2: MNHEY, SMNVEV (reference sequence). The DNA of the CDR3 is TGTGCCAGTCTCGGGACAGGGGGGTTCTGGGATGAGCAGTTCTTC. It encodes CASLGTGGFWDEQFF.

The chain couples TRBV6-1 to TRBJ1-2, with a possible D match to TRBD1 (5 bases). There are 17 residues in the CDR3. V lost 1 base and J 3 bases, leaving 18 bases between the germline ends. Germline V gene lookup returns CDR1 MNHNS and CDR2 SASEGT. This chain's CDR3 is CASSEERLGGGYYGYTF. Here the CDR3 DNA reads TGTGCCAGCAGTGAAGAACGACTGGGGGGAGGCTACTATGGCTACACCTTC.

The chain couples TRBV6-1 to TRBJ2-2; TRBD2 might be the D (5 bases). This CDR3 has 15 residues. CDR1 and CDR2 (germline): MNHNS, SASEGT. V was clipped by 7 bases and J by 2 bases, with 14 bases between them. The chain's CDR3 is CASKEAAGNTGELFF. The CDR3, as DNA: TGTGCCAGCAAGGAGGCCGCAGGAAACACCGGGGAGCTGTTTTTT.

The chain combines TRBV27 with TRBJ2-3; no clear D. This CDR3 is built from 16 residues. CDR1 is MNHEY, CDR2 SMNVEV, per germline (reference sequence). The germline V and J ends were trimmed by 2 bases and 0 bases, with 12 bases remaining between them. Here the CDR3 reads CASSLTPSPSTDTQYF. The DNA of the CDR3 is TGTGCCAGCAGTTTAACCCCGTCACCCAGCACAGATACGCAGTATTTT.